This T cell receptor (beta chain) was recovered during a study of CD8 T cells in Susac syndrome. Whole-study results and caveats: It was acknowledged in the study that the number of individuals who were included in its TCR sequencing and HLA analysis was relatively small.

The CDR3 loop spans 18 amino acids. Random-hexamer reverse transcription was applied to roughly 0.45 to 1 ug RNA. Amplification of TCR beta CDR3 spanned 54 Vbeta and 13 Jbeta via immunoSEQ multiplex PCR. MiXCR, applied by TCRdb to the immunoSEQ multiplex PCR reads, yields one record per CDR3 protein. The table has fewer than 350,000 distinct CDR3 sequences, approximately 85% seen once. Sequencing of TCR beta drew on CD8+ and CD4+ T cells from blood. Negative isolation was used for CD8+ and CD4+ T cells, and FACS enrichment was applied to TEMRA cells. A note on this clonotype: Its antigen is as yet unknown.

The sample was CD8+ T cells from PBMCs. The chain couples TRBV21-1 to TRBJ2-7; TRBD2 reflects the table's D call only, with no check against the DNA. TRBV21-1 is labeled a pseudogene. The TCR sequence derives from a human donor with multiple sclerosis. The CDR3 spells CASSTPSGTSGVPDEQYF. The CDR3 DNA is TGTGCCAGCAGCACCCCATCCGGGACTAGCGGGGTTCCGGACGAGCAGTACTTC.